The 18 T cell receptor beta chains listed next were all sequenced from one sample in a study of shared clonotypes between healthy human individuals. The naive CD8 population came from CD45RO-negative cells selected for CCR7, without terminally differentiated effector memory CD45RA+ cells. Repertoires were generated with immunoSEQ multiplex PCR, while TCRdb's copy carries only in-frame clones and drops some. The sample has around 2,000,000 clones, roughly 94% seen once; the top ten hold 0.9% to 1.4%. The material sequenced was naive CD8+ T cells sorted from blood. The receptor source for this set is a man between 18 and 29 years old in good health.

The chain has TRBV10-3 and TRBJ1-4; 7 positions agree with TRBD1. Germline CDR1 is ENHRY and CDR2 is SYGVKD. Trimming at V came to 2 bases and at J to 7 bases, leaving 4 bases not matched to a gene. The CDR3 runs to 14 residues. The CDR3 spells CAISEQGGGEKLFF. For the CDR3, the DNA is TGTGCCATCAGTGAGCAGGGGGGAGGTGAAAAACTGTTTTTT.

The CDR3 sequence is CASSPFPGQGPTDTQYF. CDR3 in DNA: TGCGCCAGCAGCCCTTTCCCCGGACAGGGCCCCACAGATACGCAGTATTTT. The chain joins TRBV5-1 to TRBJ2-3, with 8 nucleotides matching TRBD1. The J segment lost 2 bases and the V segment lost 4 bases, leaving 12 bases of the junction unmatched. The CDR3 has 17 amino acids. From germline, CDR1 is SGHRS and CDR2 YFSETQ.

The chain recombines TRBV30 with TRBJ2-3, with 10 bases matching TRBD2. The CDR3 contains 14 residues. Trimming cost V 4 bases and J 4 bases; bases outside gene matches: 5. The germline gives CDR1 GTSNPN, CDR2 SVGIG (reference sequence). In DNA, the CDR3 is TGTGCCTGGACCAGCGGGGGGGCCCCAGATACGCAGTATTTT. Residues: CAWTSGGAPDTQYF.

The chain carries TRBV6-5 and TRBJ1-1; D uncertain. Germline assignment: CDR1 MNHEY and CDR2 SVGAGI. The CDR3 is 13 amino acids. The V end was cut by 0 bases, the J end by 4 bases, with 6 bases between. The CDR3 DNA sequence: TGTGCCAGCAGTTACTCCTGGACCACTGAAGCTTTCTTT. It encodes CASSYSWTTEAFF.

This chain connects TRBV14 to TRBJ2-1; the match to TRBD2 covers 9 bases. The CDR3 is made up of 17 amino acids. V trimming: 1 base; J trimming: 2 bases; junction bases outside the gene matches: 6. In germline, CDR1 is SGHDN, CDR2 FVKESK. The CDR3 nucleotides read TGTGCCAGCAGCCAAGGACTCTCTAGCGGGACCTACAATGAGCAGTTCTTC. It encodes CASSQGLSSGTYNEQFF.

The rearrangement links TRBV5-5 to TRBJ1-4, with D possibly being TRBD1 (5 bases). Looked up from germline, CDR1 is SGHKS and CDR2 is YYEKEE (reference sequence). The germline V and J ends were trimmed by 4 bases and 4 bases, with 8 bases remaining between them. This CDR3 spans 13 amino acids. DNA for the CDR3: TGTGCCAGCAGCCCAGGGAATAATGAAAAACTGTTTTTT. It translates to CASSPGNNEKLFF.

This clone has only one observation. The genes are TRBV7-9 and TRBJ2-1; 9 bases map to TRBD2. Trimming cost V 1 base and J 5 bases; bases outside gene matches: 9. Germline V CDR1 and CDR2: SEHNR, FQNEAQ (reference sequence). This CDR3 spans 17 amino acids. The CDR3 here is CASSLEVSGGMDNEQFF. CDR3 nucleotide sequence: TGTGCCAGCAGCTTAGAGGTTAGCGGGGGTATGGACAATGAGCAGTTCTTC.

The rearrangement links TRBV4-1 to TRBJ2-7; no clear D. CDR1 is MGHRA, CDR2 YSYEKL, per germline. V was cut by 0 bases and J by 3 bases, with 12 bases left in between. This CDR3 has 15 amino acids. CDR3 loop: CASSQDEHLSYEQYF. The DNA for the CDR3 is TGCGCCAGCAGCCAAGATGAACACCTTAGCTACGAGCAGTACTTC.

This rearrangement joins TRBV7-9 to TRBJ2-5; no definite D call. This CDR3 has 18 amino acids. V gave up 8 bases and J gave up 2 bases, with 27 bases separating them. Germline values: CDR1 SEHNR, CDR2 FQNEAQ (reference sequence). CDR3 protein: CASALLVRDLVLQETQYF. In DNA form, the CDR3 reads TGTGCCAGCGCCCTACTCGTCCGCGATCTGGTTCTGCAAGAGACCCAGTACTTC.

The J gene is TRBJ2-5, the V gene TRBV6-5; 7 positions match TRBD1. This CDR3 contains 15 residues. Germline lookup yields CDR1 MNHEY and CDR2 SVGAGI. V was clipped by 6 bases and J by 1 base; unmatched bases: 8. The CDR3 loop reads CASRIIGTAQETQYF. The CDR3, as DNA: TGTGCCAGCAGGATTATCGGGACAGCCCAAGAGACCCAGTACTTC.

The V call is TRBV28, the J call TRBJ2-7, with D possibly matching TRBD2 (7 bases). V lost 7 bases to trimming and J lost 6 bases, with 19 bases between them. Germline CDR1 MDHEN, CDR2 SYDVKM. The CDR3 length is 14 residues. The CDR3 DNA reads TGTGCCAGCACCTTCCGGGGGGCCCTTGGCGAGCAGTACTTC. This translates into CASTFRGALGEQYF. Full variable domain (rest looked up from reference TRBV28 and TRBJ2-7): DVKVTQSSRYLVKRTGEKVFLECVQDMDHENMFWYRQDPGLGLRLIYFSYDVKMKEKGDIPEGYSVSREKKERFSLILESASTNQTSMYLCASTFRGALGEQYFGPGTRLTVT.

Worth noting for this clone: This sample also contains other DNA sequences that code for the same CDR3. The gene calls are TRBV27 and TRBJ2-7; 7 bases align to TRBD1. Unmatched junction bases numbered 6, after V lost 4 bases and J lost 3 bases. This CDR3 comprises 14 residues. Germline V CDR1 and CDR2: MNHEY, SMNVEV (reference sequence). CDR3 sequence reads: CASSYRTGIYEQYF. For the CDR3, the DNA is TGTGCCAGCAGTTACCGGACAGGAATCTACGAGCAGTACTTC.

The table lists this clone with a count of one. V is TRBV27 and J is TRBJ2-2; 7 nucleotides match TRBD1. This CDR3 has 13 amino acids. V lost 3 bases and J lost 9; bases outside the gene matches: 4. Germline loops: CDR1 MNHEY, CDR2 SMNVEV (reference sequence). The CDR3 loop is CASSFQGGWELFF. As DNA, the CDR3 is TGTGCCAGCAGTTTTCAAGGGGGCTGGGAGCTGTTTTTT.

The chain links TRBV6-1 to TRBJ2-7; D is possibly TRBD2 (5 bases). CDR1 and CDR2 (germline): MNHNS, SASEGT. Trimming took off 0 bases at V and 5 bases at J, with 14 bases between the two ends. The CDR3 extends over 15 amino acids. CDR3 amino acids: CASSEAVTRIDEQYF. The DNA for the CDR3 is TGTGCCAGCAGTGAAGCGGTTACTAGGATCGACGAGCAGTACTTC.

The J gene is TRBJ1-5, the V gene TRBV11-3; a weak D match, TRBD1 (5 bases). This CDR3 is built from 18 residues. Between the trimmed V and J ends, which lost 5 bases and 0 bases, there was a span of 20 bases. Germline lookup yields CDR1 SGHNT and CDR2 YENEEA. The DNA of the CDR3 is TGTGCCAGCAGCCCTACTGGGACGAGGGTTTCTAGCAATCAGCCCCAGCATTTT. This encodes CASSPTGTRVSSNQPQHF.

The chain couples TRBV27 to TRBJ1-5; D not resolved. V lost 1 base to trimming and J lost 4 bases, with 17 bases between them. The V gene's germline CDR1 is MNHEY and CDR2 SMNVEV (reference sequence). The length of the CDR3 is 17 residues. CDR3 sequence: CASSLWSVGSGNQPQHF. The CDR3 DNA reads as TGTGCCAGCAGTTTATGGTCAGTAGGTTCGGGAAATCAGCCCCAGCATTTT.

As to this clone: The junction departs from the called germline gene at one end, perhaps through a read error. This chain connects TRBV2 to TRBJ1-2; D gene uncertain. The CDR3 extends over 12 amino acids. CDR1 and CDR2 (germline): SNHLY, FYNNEI. The CDR3 DNA is TGTGCCAGCAGTGAGGAGGCCTTCCCCAGCCTCTTC. Translation: CASSEEAFPSLF. Full variable domain (missing parts from reference TRBV2 and TRBJ1-2): EPEVTQTPSHQVTQMGQEVILRCVPISNHLYFYWYRQILGQKVEFLVSFYNNEISEKSEIFDDQFSVERPDGSNFTLKIRSTKLEDSAMYFCASSEEAFPSLFGSGTRLTVV.

On this clone: Other DNA sequences in this sample translate to the same CDR3. The chain recombines TRBV5-6 with TRBJ2-1; D ambiguous. V lost 0 bases and J lost 9, with 4 bases in between. Germline V CDR1 and CDR2: SGHDT, YYEEEE. CDR3 length: 11 amino acids. The CDR3 DNA reads as TGTGCCAGCAGCTTGGGGCTTGAGCAGTTCTTC. This encodes CASSLGLEQFF.